Given below is one TCR beta chain in context. Its antigen is still unknown. The same CDR3 arises from other DNA sequences in this sample as well. This sample was taken from a study of cytomegalovirus exposure and HLA in healthy donors. CDR1 and CDR2 (germline): GTSNPN, SVGIG (reference sequence). V dropped 3 bases and J dropped 6 bases, with 12 bases sitting between them. The CDR3 is made up of 13 amino acids. PCR involved 60 Vbeta and 13 Jbeta primers. Measured with immunoSEQ multiplex PCR; TCRdb has only the in-frame clones, and not every one. The repertoire includes around 91,000 clones, about 81% of them detected once, and approximately 2.1% sits in the top ten. Study-wide results and caveats: Analyzed later, association rates of TCRs varied across HLA loci, with DRB1 most and HLA-C fewest. In a later analysis, HLA-associated beta chains showed higher expansion and lower generation probabilities than comparable chains. TCR beta V- and J-gene trimming, according to a later analysis, was linked to a missense DCLRE1C variant.

The chain couples TRBV30 to TRBJ2-4; D gene unclear. The sequence was obtained from a man aged 18 to 35 in good health and CMV-seronegative. The source material was PBMCs. CDR3 region: CAWSGAFGNIQYF. Here the CDR3 DNA reads TGTGCCTGGAGCGGAGCCTTTGGAAACATTCAGTACTTC. The full variable domain, completed using reference TRBV30 and TRBJ2-4, is SQTIHQWPATLVQPVGSPLSLECTVEGTSNPNLYWYRQAAGRGLQLLFYSVGIGQISSEVPQNLSASRPQDRQFILSSKKLLLSDSGFYLCAWSGAFGNIQYFGAGTRLSVL.